This TCR beta chain is from a study of technical replicates of blood from several donors. This clone was observed a single time. Here immunoSEQ multiplex PCR was the method, and the copy in TCRdb shows in-frame clones only, minus some. The sample includes around 70,000 clones, 90% to 95% of them seen just once. Trimming left V 5 bases short and J 4 bases short, with 14 bases between. Germline lookup yields CDR1 SQVTM and CDR2 ANQGSEA. The CDR3 extends over 13 amino acids. The sequence was obtained from a human donor in good health. The J gene is TRBJ2-5, the V gene TRBV29-1; D possibly corresponds to TRBD1 (5 bases). The sequencing sample was made of T cells isolated from PBMCs. The CDR3 nucleotides are TGCAGCGTTTTGTCCGTCCAGGGAGAGACCCAGTACTTC. This gives the protein CSVLSVQGETQYF.